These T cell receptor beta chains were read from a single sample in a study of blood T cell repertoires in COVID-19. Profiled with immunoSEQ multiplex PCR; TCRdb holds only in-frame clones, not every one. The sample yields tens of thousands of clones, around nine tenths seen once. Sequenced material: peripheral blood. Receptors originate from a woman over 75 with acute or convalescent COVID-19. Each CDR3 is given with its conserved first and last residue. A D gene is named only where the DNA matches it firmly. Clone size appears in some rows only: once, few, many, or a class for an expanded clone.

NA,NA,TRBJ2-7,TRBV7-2,TGTGCCAGCAGCTTAGATGGGAGCTCCTACGAGCAGTACTTC,CASSLDGSSYEQYF
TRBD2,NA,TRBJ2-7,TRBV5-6,TGTGCCAGCAGCCCCGGACTAGCGGGCGGCGAGCAGTACTTC,CASSPGLAGGEQYF
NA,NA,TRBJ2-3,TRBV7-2,TGTGCCAGCAGCAAGGGGTCAGATACGCAGTATTTT,CASSKGSDTQYF
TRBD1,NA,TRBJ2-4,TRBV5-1,TGCGCCAGCAGCGCGGGACAGGAGAACATTCAGTACTTC,CASSAGQENIQYF
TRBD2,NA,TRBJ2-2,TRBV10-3,TGTGCCACCAGCCCCGGACTAGCGGTGAACACCGGGGAGCTGTTTTTT,CATSPGLAVNTGELFF
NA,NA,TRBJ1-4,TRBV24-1,TGTGCCATACCGAGGGAAGAAAAACTGTTTTTT,CAIPREEKLFF
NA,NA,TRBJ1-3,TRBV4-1,TGCGCCAGCAGCCAAGTGGACAGCTGGAACTCTGGAAACACCATATATTTT,CASSQVDSWNSGNTIYF
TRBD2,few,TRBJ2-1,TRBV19,TGTGCCAGTAGTTCATCTAGCGGGAGGCCGTACAATGAGCAGTTCTTC,CASSSSSGRPYNEQFF
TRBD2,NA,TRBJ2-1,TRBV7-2,TGTGCCAGCAGCTTAGCGATAAGCGGGAGGGCCTCGGATGAGCAGTTCTTC,CASSLAISGRASDEQFF
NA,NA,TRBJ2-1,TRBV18,TGTGCCAGCTCACTGTATCAGGGGGGCAATGAGCAGTTCTTC,CASSLYQGGNEQFF
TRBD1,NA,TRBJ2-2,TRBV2,TGTGCCAGCAGTCTCAGGACAGGCTTGGCCGGGGAGCTGTTTTTT,CASSLRTGLAGELFF
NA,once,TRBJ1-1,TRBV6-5,TGTGCCAGCAGTTACCCGGGGGCTGAAGCTTTCTTT,CASSYPGAEAFF
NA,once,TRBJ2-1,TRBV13,TGTGCCAGCAGCTTACTGGCGGCTCGGAATGAGCAGTTCTTC,CASSLLAARNEQFF
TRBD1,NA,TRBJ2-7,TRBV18,TGTGCCAGCTCACGGACCGGGACAGGGACCTACGAGCAGTACTTC,CASSRTGTGTYEQYF
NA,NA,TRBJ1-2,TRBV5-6,TGTGCCAGCAGCTCCCGGACACATTATGGCTACACCTTC,CASSSRTHYGYTF
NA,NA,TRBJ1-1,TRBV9,TGTGCCAGCAGCGAGGGAGGGACGGTCGGAACTGAAGCTTTCTTT,CASSEGGTVGTEAFF
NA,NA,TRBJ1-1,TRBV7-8,TGTGCCAGCAGCTGGGCAGGGGTGCCAGGCGCTTTCTTT,CASSWAGVPGAFF
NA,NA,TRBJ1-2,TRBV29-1,TGCAGCGTTATCTCGGCAGGGCTTTATGGCTACACCTTC,CSVISAGLYGYTF
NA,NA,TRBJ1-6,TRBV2,TGTGCCAGCACCATGAGGCAGGGGACAAATTCACCCCTCCACTTT,CASTMRQGTNSPLHF
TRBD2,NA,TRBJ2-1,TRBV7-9,TGTGCCAGCAGCTCCCGACTAGCGGGAGGGCCTGACAATGAGCAGTTCTTC,CASSSRLAGGPDNEQFF
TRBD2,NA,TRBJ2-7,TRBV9,TGTGCCAGCAGCCCGAGGACTAGCGGGTTCTACGAGCAGTACTTC,CASSPRTSGFYEQYF
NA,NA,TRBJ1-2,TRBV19,TGTGCCAGTAGTATCGGCAGGGGTGGCTACACCTTC,CASSIGRGGYTF
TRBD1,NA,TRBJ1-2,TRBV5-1,TGCGCCGGCAGCGTAACGACAGGGTCGGGCGGCTACACCTTC,CAGSVTTGSGGYTF
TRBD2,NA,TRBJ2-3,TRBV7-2,TGTGCCAGCAGCTTAAGTCTGTCCGGGACTAGCGGAACAGATACGCAGTATTTT,CASSLSLSGTSGTDTQYF
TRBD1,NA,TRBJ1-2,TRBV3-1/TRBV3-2,TGTGCCAGCAGTCGTTCCCGACCGGGACAGAACCACTATGGCTACACCTTC,CASSRSRPGQNHYGYTF
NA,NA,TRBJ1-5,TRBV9,TGTGCCAGCAGCGTAGGGGTAGGGGGGGTTCAGCCCCAGCATTTT,CASSVGVGGVQPQHF
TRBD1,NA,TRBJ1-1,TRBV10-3,TGTGCCATCAGTGAGTTGACAGGGGAGAACACTGAAGCTTTCTTT,CAISELTGENTEAFF
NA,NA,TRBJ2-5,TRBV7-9,TGTGCCAGCAGCTTAAGCGGGCCTGCGACCCAGTACTTC,CASSLSGPATQYF
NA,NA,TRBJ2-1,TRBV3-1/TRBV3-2,TGTGCCAGCAGCCAGACGCCGCGGGATGTCCCTTTACGCAATGAGCAGTTCTTC,CASSQTPRDVPLRNEQFF
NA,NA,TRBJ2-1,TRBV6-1,TGTGCCAGCAGTGAACTCGGGTTAGAGCAGTTCTTC,CASSELGLEQFF
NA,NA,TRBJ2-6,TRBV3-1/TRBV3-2,TGTGCCAGCAGCCCAGGGTTCTCTGGGGCCAACGTCCTGACTTTC,CASSPGFSGANVLTF
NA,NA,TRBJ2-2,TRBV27,TGTGCCAGCAGTTTCGTAAGGGGAAGAGGCGGGGAGCTGTTTTTT,CASSFVRGRGGELFF
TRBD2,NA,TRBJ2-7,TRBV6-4,TGTGCCAGCAATTTTAAGGGACTAGCGGGATACTACGAGCAGTACTTC,CASNFKGLAGYYEQYF
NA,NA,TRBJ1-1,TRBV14,TGTGCCAGCAGCCAAGTTGGGGCCTTGGGTGTAGCTTTCTTT,CASSQVGALGVAFF
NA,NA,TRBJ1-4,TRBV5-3,TGTGCCAGAAGCTTTCCTCAAGCCTGGCAGGGGCGAACTAATGAAAAACTGTTTTTT,CARSFPQAWQGRTNEKLFF
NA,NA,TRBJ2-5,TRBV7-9,TGTGCCAGCAGCTTCGGGGTAGAGACCCAGTACTTC,CASSFGVETQYF
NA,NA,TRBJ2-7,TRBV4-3,TGCGCCAGCAGCCAAGACTCCTCCGGGGGAGGCGAGCAGTACTTC,CASSQDSSGGGEQYF
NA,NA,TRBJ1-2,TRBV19,TGTGCCAGTAGACAGGGCGACTATGGCTACACCTTC,CASRQGDYGYTF
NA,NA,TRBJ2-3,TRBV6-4,TGTGCCAGCAGCAAAACTAGTGTCACAGATACGCAGTATTTT,CASSKTSVTDTQYF
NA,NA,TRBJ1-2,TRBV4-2,TGTGCCAGCAGCCACGGAGGGAGGGGATCTAACTATGGCTACACCTTC,CASSHGGRGSNYGYTF
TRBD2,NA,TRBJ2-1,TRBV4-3,TGCGCCAGCAGCCAAGTCCTAGCGGGAGGGCCGTATGAGCAGTTCTTC,CASSQVLAGGPYEQFF
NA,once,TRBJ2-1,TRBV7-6,TGTGCCAGCAGCGAAAGGGGGGGGGATATATACAATGAGCAGTTCTTC,CASSERGGDIYNEQFF
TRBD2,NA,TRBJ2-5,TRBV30,TGTGCCTGGAGTTTCGGGAGGCGAGAGACCCAGTACTTC,CAWSFGRRETQYF
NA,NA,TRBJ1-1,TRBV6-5,TGTGCCAGCAGTCTCGCGTGGGGACTCACTGAAGCTTTCTTT,CASSLAWGLTEAFF
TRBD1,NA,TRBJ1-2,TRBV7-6,TGTGCCAGCAGCTTAGTGGACAGGGGGTATTCTAACTATGGCTACACCTTC,CASSLVDRGYSNYGYTF
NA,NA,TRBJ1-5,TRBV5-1,TGCGCCAGCAGCTTGGCGGACACAGATAGCAATCAGCCCCAGCATTTT,CASSLADTDSNQPQHF
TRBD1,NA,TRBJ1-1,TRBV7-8,TGTGCCAGCAGCCCCAGGACAGGGGCTTACACTGAAGCTTTCTTT,CASSPRTGAYTEAFF
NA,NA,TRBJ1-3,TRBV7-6,TGTGCCAGCAGCTTAGACAGGTCTTCTGGAAACACCATATATTTT,CASSLDRSSGNTIYF
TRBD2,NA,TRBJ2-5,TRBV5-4,TGTGCCAGCAGCCATTCAGCGGGAGGGGGTACCGGGGAGACCCAGTACTTC,CASSHSAGGGTGETQYF
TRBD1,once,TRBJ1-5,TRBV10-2,TGCGCCAGCAGTAATCACAGGGGGGTCGGGGCCAATCAGCCCCAGCATTTT,CASSNHRGVGANQPQHF
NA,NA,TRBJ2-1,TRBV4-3,TGCGCCAGCAGCCAAGACAAGCGAGGAGGGAATGAGCAGTTCTTC,CASSQDKRGGNEQFF
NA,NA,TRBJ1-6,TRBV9,TGTGCCAGCAGCGTAGCGGCAGGGTTCGACTCACCCCTCCACTTT,CASSVAAGFDSPLHF
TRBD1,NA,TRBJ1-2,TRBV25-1,TGTGCCAGCAGTGACCCGGGACAGGGGATTGGGTATGGCTACACCTTC,CASSDPGQGIGYGYTF
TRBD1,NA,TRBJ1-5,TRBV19,TGTGCCAGCCGAACCTCGAGACAGGGAAGCAATCAGCCCCAGCATTTT,CASRTSRQGSNQPQHF
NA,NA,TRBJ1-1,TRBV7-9,TGTGCCAGCAGCTTACGTGGCCGGCAGGGTGGGACTGAAGCTTTCTTT,CASSLRGRQGGTEAFF